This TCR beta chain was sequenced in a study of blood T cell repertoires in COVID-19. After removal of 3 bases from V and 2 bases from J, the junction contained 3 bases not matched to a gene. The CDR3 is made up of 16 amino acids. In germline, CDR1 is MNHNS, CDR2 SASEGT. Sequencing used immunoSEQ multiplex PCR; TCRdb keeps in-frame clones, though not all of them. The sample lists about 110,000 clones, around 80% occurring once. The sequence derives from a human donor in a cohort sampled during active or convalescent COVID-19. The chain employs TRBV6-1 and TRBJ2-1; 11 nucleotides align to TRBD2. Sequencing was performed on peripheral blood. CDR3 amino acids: CASSEILAGAYNEQFF. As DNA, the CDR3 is TGTGCCAGCAGTGAGATACTAGCGGGAGCCTACAATGAGCAGTTCTTC.